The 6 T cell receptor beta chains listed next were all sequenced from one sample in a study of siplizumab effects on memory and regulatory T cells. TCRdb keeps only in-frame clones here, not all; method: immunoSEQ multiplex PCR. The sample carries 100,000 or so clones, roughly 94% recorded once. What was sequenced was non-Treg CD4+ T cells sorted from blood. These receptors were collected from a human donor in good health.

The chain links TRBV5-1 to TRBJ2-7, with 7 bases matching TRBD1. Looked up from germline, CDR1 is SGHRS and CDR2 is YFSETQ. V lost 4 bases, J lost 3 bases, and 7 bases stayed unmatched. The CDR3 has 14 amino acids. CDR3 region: CASSPQTGFYEQYF. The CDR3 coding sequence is TGCGCCAGCAGCCCCCAGACAGGGTTCTACGAGCAGTACTTC.

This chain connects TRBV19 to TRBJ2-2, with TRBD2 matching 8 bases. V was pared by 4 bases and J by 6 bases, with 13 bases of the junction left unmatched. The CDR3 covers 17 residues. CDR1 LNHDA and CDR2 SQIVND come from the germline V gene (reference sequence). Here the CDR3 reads CASSTHTISGRAGELFF. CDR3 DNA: TGTGCCAGTAGTACCCACACTATAAGCGGGAGAGCCGGGGAGCTGTTTTTT.

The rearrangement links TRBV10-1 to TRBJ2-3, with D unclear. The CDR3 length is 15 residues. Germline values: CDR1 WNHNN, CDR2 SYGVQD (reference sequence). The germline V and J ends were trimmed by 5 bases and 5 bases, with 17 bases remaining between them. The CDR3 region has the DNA TGCGCCAGCAGTAGAGGCCCAGCCCGAGTAGATACGCAGTATTTT. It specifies CASSRGPARVDTQYF.

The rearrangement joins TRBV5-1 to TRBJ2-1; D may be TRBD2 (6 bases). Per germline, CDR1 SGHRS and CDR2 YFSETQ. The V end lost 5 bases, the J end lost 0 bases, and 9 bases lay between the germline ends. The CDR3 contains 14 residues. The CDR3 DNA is TGCGCCAGCAGTGGCGGGAACTCCTACAATGAGCAGTTCTTC. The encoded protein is CASSGGNSYNEQFF.

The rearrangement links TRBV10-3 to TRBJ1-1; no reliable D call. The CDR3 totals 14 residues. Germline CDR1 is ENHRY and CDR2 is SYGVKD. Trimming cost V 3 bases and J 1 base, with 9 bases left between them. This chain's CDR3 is CAISEGYGNTEAFF. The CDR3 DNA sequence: TGTGCCATCAGTGAAGGCTACGGGAACACTGAAGCTTTCTTT.

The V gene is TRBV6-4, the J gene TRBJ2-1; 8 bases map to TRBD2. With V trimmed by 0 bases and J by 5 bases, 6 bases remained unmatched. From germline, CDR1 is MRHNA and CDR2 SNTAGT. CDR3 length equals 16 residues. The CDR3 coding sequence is TGTGCCAGCAGTGACTCAGCGGGAGAAGGCCACAATGAGCAGTTCTTC. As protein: CASSDSAGEGHNEQFF.